Presented here are 30 T cell receptor beta chains from one specimen sequenced in a study of blood T cell repertoires in COVID-19. Produced via immunoSEQ multiplex PCR; TCRdb's table is partial and in-frame only. This sample has 50,000 to 60,000 clones, with about 88% found just once. The sample consisted of peripheral blood. These receptors all come from a man aged 55 to 70 with active COVID-19.

V and J are TRBV5-5 and TRBJ2-6; the D is unclear. CDR3 size: 14 residues. The germline V gene encodes CDR1 SGHKS and CDR2 YYEKEE (reference sequence). Trimming left V 4 bases short and J 0 bases short, with 5 bases between. CDR3 in amino acids: CASSPSSGANVLTF. In nucleotides, the CDR3 is TGTGCCAGCAGCCCCTCCTCTGGGGCCAACGTCCTGACTTTC.

The CDR3, as DNA: TGTGCCAGCAGCCAAGTTGCACTAGATGGTAATGAGCAGTTCTTC. It codes for CASSQVALDGNEQFF. This chain uses TRBV16 with TRBJ2-1; tentative D call: TRBD2 (5 bases). The germline V gene encodes CDR1 KGHSY and CDR2 FQNENV. V gave up 2 bases and J gave up 7 bases, with 15 bases separating them. There are 15 residues in the CDR3.

The V call is TRBV10-1, the J call TRBJ2-1, with a weak D call TRBD1 (6 bases). The CDR3 sequence is 13 residues long. V was shortened by 5 bases and J by 7 bases, with 12 bases between the two germline ends. In germline, CDR1 is WNHNN, CDR2 SYGVQD (reference sequence). The CDR3 sequence: CASSNSRGNEQFF. CDR3 nucleotides: TGCGCCAGCAGTAATAGTAGGGGGAATGAGCAGTTCTTC.

This chain uses TRBV30 with TRBJ1-3; D call uncertain. Germline V gene data show CDR1 as GTSNPN and CDR2 as SVGIG (reference sequence). The CDR3 length is 15 residues. V lost 1 base and J 0 bases, leaving 10 bases between the germline ends. CDR3 amino acids: CAWSALKFSGNTIYF. The DNA for the CDR3 is TGTGCCTGGAGTGCCCTAAAGTTCTCTGGAAACACCATATATTTT.

The chain carries TRBV6-6 and TRBJ2-7; perhaps TRBD2 as D (6 bases). Trimming left V 10 bases short and J 6 bases short, with 19 bases between. Germline-derived CDR1 and CDR2 are MNHNY and SVGAGI (reference sequence). The CDR3 runs 13 residues. DNA for the CDR3: TGTGCCACCCTACGGGACTCGACTTCCGAGCAGTACTTC. Protein sequence: CATLRDSTSEQYF.

This rearrangement joins TRBV7-9 to TRBJ2-7; D may be TRBD2 (6 bases). The ends were cut back, 2 bases at V and 5 bases at J, with 13 bases in the middle. The CDR3 sequence is 14 residues long. Germline CDR1 reads SEHNR; CDR2 reads FQNEAQ (reference sequence). The CDR3 DNA reads as TGTGCCAGCAGCTTATTAGGAGGGAGCAACGAGCAGTACTTC. It codes for CASSLLGGSNEQYF.

The chain employs TRBV10-2 and TRBJ2-2, with 7 bases fitting TRBD1. The CDR3 totals 14 residues. The trim removed 2 bases at V and 6 bases at J, leaving 3 bases unmatched. Germline CDR1 is WSHSY and CDR2 is SAAADI. The CDR3 loop reads CASSEGTVAGELFF. The CDR3 coding sequence is TGCGCCAGCAGTGAGGGGACAGTTGCCGGGGAGCTGTTTTTT.

J is TRBJ2-1 and V is TRBV5-1, with 9 bases fitting TRBD2. Trimming at V came to 7 bases and at J to 3 bases, leaving 5 bases not matched to a gene. The CDR3 loop spans 14 amino acids. Germline values: CDR1 SGHRS, CDR2 YFSETQ. The CDR3 DNA reads TGCGCCAGCCGTATAGCGGGAGTCTACAATGAGCAGTTCTTC. Translating it yields CASRIAGVYNEQFF. The variable domain in full, completed from reference TRBV5-1 and TRBJ2-1, reads KAGVTQTPRYLIKTRGQQVTLSCSPISGHRSVSWYQQTPGQGLQFLFEYFSETQRNKGNFPGRFSGRQFSNSRSEMNVSTLELGDSALYLCASRIAGVYNEQFFGPGTRLTVL.

This chain joins TRBV9 and TRBJ2-1; TRBD2 might be the D (6 bases). CDR1 and CDR2 from the germline V gene are SGDLS and YYNGEE. The CDR3 spans 12 residues. The ends were cut back, 0 bases at V and 9 bases at J, with 7 bases in the middle. The CDR3 spells CASSVGGTEQFF. The CDR3 coding sequence is TGTGCCAGCAGCGTAGGCGGGACTGAGCAGTTCTTC. The full variable domain, its missing parts supplied by reference TRBV9 and TRBJ2-1, is DSGVTQTPKHLITATGQRVTLRCSPRSGDLSVYWYQQSLDQGLQFLIQYYNGEERAKGNILERFSAQQFPDLHSELNLSSLELGDSALYFCASSVGGTEQFFGPGTRLTVL.

This chain links TRBV19 with TRBJ1-2; unclear D gene. Trimming removed 3 bases at V and 0 bases at J, with 8 bases between. Per the germline V gene, CDR1 is LNHDA and CDR2 is SQIVND (reference sequence). The CDR3 sequence is 14 residues long. As DNA, the CDR3 is TGTGCCAGTAGTATTAGAGAAGCTAACTATGGCTACACCTTC. Its protein is CASSIREANYGYTF. Supplemented by reference TRBV19 and TRBJ1-2, the full variable domain reads DGGITQSPKYLFRKEGQNVTLSCEQNLNHDAMYWYRQDPGQGLRLIYYSQIVNDFQKGDIAEGYSVSREKKESFPLTVTSAQKNPTAFYLCASSIREANYGYTFGSGTRLTVV.

The chain carries TRBV28 and TRBJ1-2; possible D gene TRBD1, 5 bases. Looked up from germline, CDR1 is MDHEN and CDR2 is SYDVKM. V was shortened by 5 bases and J by 2 bases, with 12 bases between the two germline ends. The CDR3 consists of 14 residues. CDR3 coding DNA: TGTGCCAGCAGTGAAAGGGGCCCCAACTATGGCTACACCTTC. This gives the protein CASSERGPNYGYTF.

The rearrangement links TRBV2 to TRBJ1-3; D is possibly TRBD1 (5 bases). This CDR3 is 16 amino acids long. Germline V CDR1 and CDR2: SNHLY, FYNNEI. V was trimmed by 4 bases and J by 3 bases, leaving 16 bases between them. The CDR3 sequence is CASSGNRWGVGNTIYF. The CDR3 nucleotides are TGTGCCAGCAGTGGAAACCGGTGGGGCGTTGGAAACACCATATATTTT.

V is TRBV24-1 and J is TRBJ2-7, with 7 positions matching TRBD1. The CDR3 consists of 18 residues. The ends lost 6 bases at V and 2 bases at J; junction bases unmatched: 18. Germline CDR1 KGHDR, CDR2 SFDVKD. CDR3 sequence: CATSPLTGKLRPTYEQYF. The CDR3 DNA follows: TGTGCCACCAGTCCCCTGACAGGGAAACTGCGGCCTACCTACGAGCAGTACTTC.

This chain links TRBV4-1 with TRBJ1-2; 7 bases line up with TRBD1. The germline CDR1 and CDR2 sequences are MGHRA and YSYEKL. This CDR3 is 16 amino acids long. V was clipped by 4 bases and J by 0 bases; unmatched bases: 8. CDR3 residues: CASSRSGTASNYGYTF. CDR3 in DNA: TGCGCCAGCAGCCGCTCCGGGACAGCGTCTAACTATGGCTACACCTTC.

This chain links TRBV19 with TRBJ1-5; D gene uncertain. Germline-derived CDR1 and CDR2 are LNHDA and SQIVND (reference sequence). Trimming cost V 6 bases and J 0 bases, with 6 bases left between them. There are 13 residues in the CDR3. DNA for the CDR3: TGTGCCAGTAGAGACTATAGCAATCAGCCCCAGCATTTT. It specifies CASRDYSNQPQHF.

The chain employs TRBV4-1 and TRBJ2-1, with 11 bases that match TRBD2. Germline loops: CDR1 MGHRA, CDR2 YSYEKL. CDR3 length equals 16 residues. The V segment lost 3 bases and the J segment 8 bases; nucleotides outside the gene matches: 9. The CDR3 DNA reads as TGCGCCAGCAGCCATAGTCCGACTAGCGGGGCCCATGAGCAGTTCTTC. It is translated as CASSHSPTSGAHEQFF.

V and J are TRBV11-3 and TRBJ2-3, with D possibly matching TRBD1 (5 bases). The CDR3 loop spans 15 amino acids. Germline V lookup: CDR1 SGHNT, CDR2 YENEEA. The V and J ends lost 3 bases and 2 bases respectively, with 12 bases between them. This CDR3 reads CASSLGQVLTDTQYF. CDR3 bases: TGTGCCAGCAGCTTGGGGCAGGTACTCACAGATACGCAGTATTTT.

This clone showed up just once. This chain uses TRBV4-1 with TRBJ1-2; 10 bases match TRBD1. V shed 3 bases and J 8 bases; nucleotides not matched to a gene: 6. Germline assignment: CDR1 MGHRA and CDR2 YSYEKL. This CDR3 is 14 amino acids long. CDR3 nucleotide sequence: TGCGCCAGCAGCCACGGGACAGGGGAGGGGGGCTACACCTTC. Translating gives CASSHGTGEGGYTF.

The chain employs TRBV6-2 or TRBV6-3 and TRBJ2-3; D gene ambiguous. V lost 0 bases and J 2 bases, leaving 6 bases between the germline ends. This CDR3 comprises 14 residues. The germline V gene encodes CDR1 MNHEY and CDR2 SVGEGT. Written as DNA, the CDR3 is TGTGCCAGCAGTTACTCGTTATCCACAGATACGCAGTATTTT. It encodes CASSYSLSTDTQYF.

This sequence joins TRBV19 and TRBJ2-7; tentatively, D is TRBD1 (6 bases). The length of the CDR3 is 14 residues. V lost 3 bases to trimming and J lost 3 bases, with 12 bases between them. Germline CDR1 reads LNHDA; CDR2 reads SQIVND (reference sequence). CDR3 residues: CASSMPGQGYEQYF. The CDR3 DNA sequence: TGTGCCAGTAGTATGCCGGGACAAGGCTACGAGCAGTACTTC.

The V call is TRBV14, the J call TRBJ1-2, with 9 bases that match TRBD1. This CDR3 region has 15 residues. V lost 2 bases to trimming and J lost 8 bases; unmatched junction nucleotides: 9. Germline V gives CDR1 SGHDN, CDR2 FVKESK. The CDR3, as DNA: TGTGCCAGCAGCCAAACTTTGGGGACAGGGAGAGGCTACACCTTC. Amino acids: CASSQTLGTGRGYTF.

DNA of the CDR3: TGTGCCAGCAGTCGACAGGGGGTGAGGGATACGCAGTATTTT. This encodes CASSRQGVRDTQYF. This chain joins TRBV7-2 and TRBJ2-3, with TRBD1 identical over 9 bases. This CDR3 is 14 amino acids long. The V gene end was trimmed by 6 bases and the J gene end by 6 bases; junction bases not matched to a gene: 7. Germline CDR1 SGHTA, CDR2 FQGNSA.

The V call is TRBV5-6, the J call TRBJ1-1; D remains ambiguous. This CDR3 contains 14 residues. The germline V gene has CDR1 SGHDT and CDR2 YYEEEE. V lost 2 bases and J 4 bases, leaving 12 bases between the germline ends. Here the CDR3 DNA reads TGTGCCAGCAGCTTACAGCCCCTTGGCACTGAAGCTTTCTTT. Protein product: CASSLQPLGTEAFF.

The chain uses TRBV19 and TRBJ2-6; no definite D call. Germline assignment: CDR1 LNHDA and CDR2 SQIVND (reference sequence). This CDR3 has 15 amino acids. V was clipped by 7 bases and J by 2 bases, with 12 bases between them. CDR3 residues: CASTSQSAGANVLTF. CDR3 coding DNA: TGTGCCAGTACTTCCCAGAGCGCTGGGGCCAACGTCCTGACTTTC.

The chain employs TRBV13 and TRBJ2-7, with 12 bases that match TRBD2. The V and J ends lost 5 bases and 1 base, in that order; junction bases with no gene match: 3. CDR3 length equals 15 residues. CDR1 is PRHDT and CDR2 is FYEKMQ in the germline V gene (reference sequence). CDR3 bases: TGTGCCAGCAGCCAGACTAGCGGGAGTTCCTACGAGCAGTACTTC. Translated: CASSQTSGSSYEQYF.

The rearrangement uses TRBV28 and TRBJ2-3; 9 bases are a match to TRBD1. CDR3 length: 16 residues. CDR1 MDHEN and CDR2 SYDVKM come from the germline V gene. V was pared by 0 bases and J by 0 bases, with 1 base of the junction left unmatched. In DNA form, the CDR3 reads TGTGCCAGCAGTTTATGGGGACAGGGTAGCACAGATACGCAGTATTTT. Translating it yields CASSLWGQGSTDTQYF.

This clone was recorded a few times. The chain carries TRBV11-3 and TRBJ2-3; 9 positions agree with TRBD1. The CDR3 runs 14 residues. Losses at the gene ends were 5 bases for V and 4 bases for J; bases not matched to a gene: 4. Per germline, CDR1 SGHNT and CDR2 YENEEA. The chain's CDR3 is CASSLQGAPDTQYF. CDR3 coding DNA: TGTGCCAGCAGCCTACAGGGGGCTCCAGATACGCAGTATTTT.

The V gene is TRBV10-1, the J gene TRBJ2-1, with D perhaps TRBD2 (5 bases). The CDR3 runs to 13 residues. Trimming left V 4 bases short and J 6 bases short, with 10 bases between. Germline values: CDR1 WNHNN, CDR2 SYGVQD (reference sequence). CDR3 loop: CASSGTLSNEQFF. The CDR3 region has the DNA TGCGCCAGCAGTGGGACTCTAAGCAATGAGCAGTTCTTC.

This chain joins TRBV28 and TRBJ2-4; tentative D call: TRBD2 (7 bases). Germline V gene data show CDR1 as MDHEN and CDR2 as SYDVKM. V lost 3 bases and J lost 0, with 15 bases in between. CDR3 length equals 17 residues. CDR3 sequence reads: CASSFLRGGLAKNIQYF. The CDR3, as DNA: TGTGCCAGCAGTTTCCTTAGGGGGGGTCTAGCCAAAAACATTCAGTACTTC.

This chain links TRBV3-1 (or the pseudogene TRBV3-2) with TRBJ2-5; 7 bases match TRBD2. The CDR3 consists of 15 residues. Germline V CDR1 and CDR2: LGHDT, YNNKEL (reference sequence). Unmatched junction bases numbered 5, after V lost 3 bases and J lost 1 base. CDR3 nucleotide sequence: TGTGCCAGCAGCCAGTTCCTAGCGGCCCAAGAGACCCAGTACTTC. Protein: CASSQFLAAQETQYF.